This entry lists 29 T cell receptor beta chains sequenced from one sample in a study of T cell changes during pregnancy in multiple sclerosis. Profiling relied on immunoSEQ multiplex PCR, and the TCRdb table lists in-frame clones only, not all of them. The table records 30,000 to 50,000 clones, approximately 90% of them present only once. The sample in question was CD4+ T cells from peripheral blood mononuclear cells, obtained in the third trimester of pregnancy. The origin of the receptors is a female donor with multiple sclerosis, enrolled in a pregnancy study.

The chain couples TRBV5-8 to TRBJ2-1, with a weak D call TRBD1 (6 bases). Per the germline V gene, CDR1 is SGHTS and CDR2 is YDEGEE. V was shortened by 5 bases and J by 1 base, with 13 bases between the two germline ends. This CDR3 has 15 amino acids. Written as DNA, the CDR3 is TGTGCCAGCAGGTCCGACAGGAGGTCCTACAATGAGCAGTTCTTC. Its translation: CASRSDRRSYNEQFF.

The chain has TRBV2 and TRBJ1-2, with D tentatively TRBD1 (6 bases). Germline CDR1 and CDR2: SNHLY and FYNNEI. The germline V and J ends were trimmed by 3 bases and 8 bases, with 13 bases remaining between them. The CDR3 extends over 13 amino acids. This CDR3 reads CASSETSQGGYTF. The CDR3 DNA reads TGTGCCAGCAGTGAGACATCTCAGGGGGGCTACACCTTC.

V and J are TRBV4-2 and TRBJ2-6, with 7 bases aligning to TRBD2. The V gene's germline CDR1 is LGHNA and CDR2 YNFKEQ. This CDR3 contains 18 residues. V lost 2 bases, J lost 0 bases, and 7 bases stayed unmatched. The DNA for the CDR3 is TGTGCCAGCAGCCAAAGGACTAGTTCTAACTCTGGGGCCAACGTCCTGACTTTC. Amino acids: CASSQRTSSNSGANVLTF.

This chain uses TRBV6-6 with TRBJ1-5; 7 bases match TRBD1. In germline, CDR1 is MNHNY, CDR2 SVGAGI (reference sequence). This CDR3 is 15 amino acids long. V lost 6 bases to trimming and J lost 1 base; unmatched junction nucleotides: 6. This CDR3 is CASSATGTSNQPQHF. The CDR3 DNA sequence: TGTGCCAGCAGCGCGACAGGGACCAGCAATCAGCCCCAGCATTTT.

The gene calls are TRBV29-1 and TRBJ1-3; 11 nucleotides match TRBD1. J gave up 8 bases and V 7 bases, and 7 bases lay outside the gene matches. The CDR3 length is 13 residues. In germline, CDR1 is SQVTM, CDR2 ANQGSEA. The CDR3 is CSAAGTGGHTIYF. The CDR3 coding sequence is TGCAGCGCAGCCGGGACAGGGGGTCACACCATATATTTT.

This clone was recorded once. The genes are TRBV28 and TRBJ1-1, with TRBD1 as a possible D gene (5 bases). Looked up from germline, CDR1 is MDHEN and CDR2 is SYDVKM. Trimming removed 2 bases from V and 7 bases from J, with 5 bases in between. This CDR3 comprises 11 residues. CDR3 region: CASSLRGEAFF. In DNA form, the CDR3 reads TGTGCCAGCAGTTTAAGGGGTGAAGCTTTCTTT.

The rearrangement joins TRBV30 to TRBJ1-3, with D possibly TRBD1 on 5 matching bases. Germline loops: CDR1 GTSNPN, CDR2 SVGIG (reference sequence). V lost 3 bases to trimming and J lost 0 bases, with 24 bases between them. The CDR3 spans 19 residues. CDR3 coding DNA: TGTGCCTGGAGAGGGCATCCCGGACGGACAAGGAGCTCTGGAAACACCATATATTTT. It is translated as CAWRGHPGRTRSSGNTIYF.

The chain recombines TRBV4-2 with TRBJ2-5; tentatively, D is TRBD2 (6 bases). The germline V gene has CDR1 LGHNA and CDR2 YNFKEQ. Trimming removed 4 bases at V and 5 bases at J, with 20 bases between. The CDR3 has 16 amino acids. The CDR3: CASSRDGAGFGETQYF. CDR3 nucleotide sequence: TGTGCCAGCAGCCGAGACGGCGCGGGATTTGGGGAGACCCAGTACTTC.

The V and J genes are TRBV19 and TRBJ1-2, with D unresolved. Looked up from germline, CDR1 is LNHDA and CDR2 is SQIVND (reference sequence). Trimming pared 10 bases from V and 8 bases from J, leaving 23 bases between. The CDR3 consists of 14 residues. As DNA, the CDR3 is TGTGCCACCATCACCCCCTACAACGCCGGGGGCTACACCTTC. It yields the protein CATITPYNAGGYTF.

This clone was recorded once. The CDR3 region is CASSTQPGTGNNEQFF. DNA for the CDR3: TGTGCCAGCAGCACCCAACCCGGGACAGGAAACAATGAGCAGTTCTTC. The chain joins TRBV5-5 to TRBJ2-1; 8 bases map to TRBD1. The CDR3 sequence is 16 residues long. Per the germline V gene, CDR1 is SGHKS and CDR2 is YYEKEE (reference sequence). Trimming cost V 4 bases and J 5 bases; bases outside gene matches: 11. Filled out from reference TRBV5-5 and TRBJ2-1, the complete variable domain reads DAGVTQSPTHLIKTRGQQVTLRCSPISGHKSVSWYQQVLGQGPQFIFQYYEKEERGRGNFPDRFSARQFPNYSSELNVNALLLGDSALYLCASSTQPGTGNNEQFFGPGTRLTVL.

This sequence joins TRBV20-1 and TRBJ2-2, with unresolved D. Trimming stripped 5 bases from V and 4 bases from J, with 5 bases between. The CDR3 is made up of 11 amino acids. Looked up from germline, CDR1 is DFQATT and CDR2 is SNEGSKA (reference sequence). CDR3 amino acids: CSAYTTGELFF. The CDR3 DNA is TGCAGTGCTTACACCACCGGGGAGCTGTTTTTT.

This clone was seen a single time. The chain joins TRBV27 to TRBJ2-7; tentative D call: TRBD2 (5 bases). This CDR3 is 17 amino acids long. The ends were cut back, 0 bases at V and 4 bases at J, with 19 bases in the middle. From germline, CDR1 is MNHEY and CDR2 SMNVEV (reference sequence). CDR3 nucleotides: TGTGCCAGCAGTTTATCGGGTCAGCGGCTAGCCTTTTACGAGCAGTACTTC. Amino acids: CASSLSGQRLAFYEQYF.

The chain couples TRBV6-5 to TRBJ1-4; no reliable D call. Trimming shortened V by 8 bases and J by 10 bases, and 11 bases separated the two germline ends. Germline V lookup: CDR1 MNHEY, CDR2 SVGAGI. CDR3 length: 11 residues. CDR3 amino acids: CASRGYGKLFF. The CDR3 coding sequence is TGTGCCAGCCGGGGTTACGGAAAACTGTTTTTT.

The rearrangement links TRBV18 to TRBJ1-2; unclear D gene. V was pared by 6 bases and J by 4 bases, with 12 bases between. CDR3 length: 13 residues. Germline CDR1 and CDR2: KGHSH and LQKENI. The CDR3 loop reads CASSPDGFYGYTF. The CDR3 DNA is TGTGCCAGCTCTCCAGACGGGTTCTATGGCTACACCTTC.

The chain employs TRBV12-5 and TRBJ1-2; D may be TRBD1 (6 bases). Per the germline V gene, CDR1 is LGHNT and CDR2 is FRNRAP. The CDR3 consists of 13 residues. V was trimmed by 3 bases and J by 4 bases, leaving 9 bases between them. The CDR3 spells CASGFSDSYGYTF. DNA for the CDR3: TGTGCTAGTGGTTTTTCGGACAGCTATGGCTACACCTTC.

The chain carries TRBV28 and TRBJ2-5, with TRBD1 matching over 9 bases. The CDR3 extends over 16 amino acids. Germline-derived CDR1 and CDR2 are MDHEN and SYDVKM. V shed 5 bases and J 4 bases; nucleotides not matched to a gene: 11. In DNA form, the CDR3 reads TGTGCCAGCAGTCCTCCCCTCGGGACAGGGCGAGAGACCCAGTACTTC. Its protein is CASSPPLGTGRETQYF.

This clone was recorded only once. The V gene is TRBV7-9, the J gene TRBJ2-7; D not resolved. V was cut by 5 bases and J by 6 bases, with 17 bases left in between. This CDR3 has 14 amino acids. Germline lookup yields CDR1 SEHNR and CDR2 FQNEAQ (reference sequence). In nucleotides, the CDR3 is TGTGCCAGCAGCCTCGAGGTAGCTTGGAGCGAGCAGTACTTC. It specifies CASSLEVAWSEQYF.

V gene TRBV6-1 combines with J gene TRBJ2-5, with 10 bases matching TRBD1. This CDR3 contains 13 residues. Germline-derived CDR1 and CDR2 are MNHNS and SASEGT. V trimming: 7 bases; J trimming: 4 bases; junction bases outside the gene matches: 3. CDR3 protein: CASIRDRGETQYF. CDR3 coding DNA: TGTGCCAGCATTAGGGACAGGGGAGAGACCCAGTACTTC.

The chain carries TRBV2 and TRBJ2-7, with 7 nucleotides matching TRBD2. V lost 7 bases to trimming and J lost 2 bases; unmatched junction nucleotides: 8. Germline values: CDR1 SNHLY, CDR2 FYNNEI. The CDR3 extends over 14 amino acids. DNA for the CDR3: TGTGCCAGCAAGGGGACTACTATGACCTACGAGCAGTACTTC. Translation: CASKGTTMTYEQYF.

The rearrangement joins TRBV7-9 to TRBJ2-7, with 8 bases fitting TRBD1. Per germline, CDR1 SEHNR and CDR2 FQNEAQ (reference sequence). The junction had 17 bases not matched to a gene; V was cut back by 4 bases and J by 3 bases. The CDR3 runs 18 residues. This CDR3 is CASSSPTGGSDLVYEQYF. As DNA, the CDR3 is TGTGCCAGCAGCTCCCCTACAGGGGGGTCAGATCTCGTCTACGAGCAGTACTTC.

This chain connects TRBV4-1 to TRBJ1-4; perhaps TRBD1 as D (5 bases). CDR1 MGHRA and CDR2 YSYEKL come from the germline V gene. V was cut by 2 bases and J by 2 bases, with 18 bases left in between. The CDR3 covers 18 residues. CDR3 nucleotide sequence: TGCGCCAGCAGCCAATCAGGACAAAGATTAATGACTAATGAAAAACTGTTTTTT. This sequence encodes CASSQSGQRLMTNEKLFF.

This chain links TRBV2 with TRBJ2-4; tentatively, D is TRBD1 (5 bases). The germline V gene has CDR1 SNHLY and CDR2 FYNNEI. The CDR3 loop spans 13 amino acids. V was clipped by 7 bases and J by 9 bases, with 16 bases between them. Here the CDR3 reads CASTPTAGLIQYF. The CDR3 DNA is TGTGCCAGCACGCCGACGGCAGGGCTCATTCAGTACTTC.

In its sample, this clone was seen once. The chain combines TRBV5-6 with TRBJ2-1, with TRBD2 identical over 9 bases. Trimming took 1 base from V and 3 from J; bases not matched to a gene: 2. The CDR3 length is 15 residues. Germline V lookup: CDR1 SGHDT, CDR2 YYEEEE. The CDR3 region is CASSLSTSGYNEQFF. CDR3 bases: TGTGCCAGCAGCTTGTCGACTAGCGGCTACAATGAGCAGTTCTTC. Full variable domain (missing parts from reference TRBV5-6 and TRBJ2-1): DAGVTQSPTHLIKTRGQQVTLRCSPKSGHDTVSWYQQALGQGPQFIFQYYEEEERQRGNFPDRFSGHQFPNYSSELNVNALLLGDSALYLCASSLSTSGYNEQFFGPGTRLTVL.

V and J are TRBV2 and TRBJ1-5; 8 bases fit TRBD1. The CDR3 runs to 14 residues. Germline-derived CDR1 and CDR2 are SNHLY and FYNNEI. The V segment lost 6 bases and the J segment 3 bases; nucleotides outside the gene matches: 4. The CDR3 DNA reads TGTGCCAGCAGCTCGGACAGGGTCAATCAGCCCCAGCATTTT. It yields the protein CASSSDRVNQPQHF.

The V and J genes are TRBV19 and TRBJ2-6, with TRBD1 matching 8 bases. V trimming: 4 bases; J trimming: 2 bases; junction bases outside the gene matches: 7. The CDR3 runs 17 residues. CDR1 is LNHDA, CDR2 SQIVND, per germline (reference sequence). Here the CDR3 reads CASSTGQVTTGANVLTF. The DNA for the CDR3 is TGTGCCAGTAGTACGGGACAGGTAACGACTGGGGCCAACGTCCTGACTTTC.

This chain connects TRBV19 to TRBJ1-5; TRBD1 agrees at 7 bases. CDR1 and CDR2 from the germline V gene are LNHDA and SQIVND (reference sequence). V gave up 3 bases and J gave up 5 bases; unmatched junction bases: 13. This CDR3 has 17 amino acids. In DNA, the CDR3 is TGTGCCAGTAGTATCGACACCGGGACAGAAGGGCATCAGCCCCAGCATTTT. Its protein product is CASSIDTGTEGHQPQHF.

V and J are TRBV5-1 and TRBJ2-7, with D possibly TRBD1 on 5 matching bases. The CDR3 consists of 14 residues. Germline-derived CDR1 and CDR2 are SGHRS and YFSETQ. Trimming took off 0 bases at V and 0 bases at J, with 7 bases between the two ends. The DNA of the CDR3 is TGCGCCAGCAGCTTGGCAGGGAACTCCTACGAGCAGTACTTC. Its protein product is CASSLAGNSYEQYF. Filled out from reference TRBV5-1 and TRBJ2-7, the complete variable domain reads KAGVTQTPRYLIKTRGQQVTLSCSPISGHRSVSWYQQTPGQGLQFLFEYFSETQRNKGNFPGRFSGRQFSNSRSEMNVSTLELGDSALYLCASSLAGNSYEQYFGPGTRLTVT.

The chain links TRBV10-3 to TRBJ1-2; 9 nucleotides align to TRBD1. J was trimmed by 2 bases and V by 4 bases; bases with no gene match: 2. Germline lookup yields CDR1 ENHRY and CDR2 SYGVKD. The CDR3 runs 14 residues. In DNA, the CDR3 is TGTGCCATCAGTGTCGGACAGGGGAACTATGGCTACACCTTC. This codes for CAISVGQGNYGYTF.

The rearrangement links TRBV6-5 to TRBJ2-7; D call uncertain. V lost 1 base, J lost 5 bases, and 3 bases lay in between. CDR1 and CDR2 from the germline V gene are MNHEY and SVGAGI. The CDR3 has 11 residues. CDR3 in amino acids: CASSYFNEQYF. The CDR3 DNA is TGTGCCAGCAGTTACTTCAACGAGCAGTACTTC.